Each of the 9 T cell receptor beta chains below was sequenced from the same sample in a study of T cell responses to AZD1222 COVID-19 vaccine. The data were produced by immunoSEQ multiplex PCR, yet TCRdb's version contains in-frame clones alone and is incomplete. The table has more than 250,000 clones, 85% to 95% seen once. The sequencing here drew on peripheral blood, taken on day 0 of AZD1222 vaccination. These receptors came from an adult in good health.

V is TRBV13 and J is TRBJ2-2; 15 bases match TRBD2. The length of the CDR3 is 17 residues. Trimming took 5 bases from V and 1 from J; bases not matched to a gene: 2. Germline CDR1 reads PRHDT; CDR2 reads FYEKMQ (reference sequence). This CDR3 is CASSTGLAGGNTGELFF. The CDR3 DNA is TGTGCCAGCAGCACGGGACTAGCGGGAGGGAACACCGGGGAGCTGTTTTTT.

The chain links TRBV5-1 to TRBJ2-7; TRBD1 agrees at 10 bases. This CDR3 is 15 amino acids long. Germline lookup yields CDR1 SGHRS and CDR2 YFSETQ. Germline trimming cut 2 bases from V and 5 bases from J; bases unmatched to any gene: 7. CDR3 coding DNA: TGCGCCAGCAGCTTCGGAGACAGGGGGCACCACGAGCAGTACTTC. This codes for CASSFGDRGHHEQYF.

The rearrangement uses TRBV24-1 and TRBJ1-2, with 8 positions matching TRBD1. The germline CDR1 and CDR2 sequences are KGHDR and SFDVKD. J lost 8 bases, V lost 4 bases, and 8 bases had no gene match. This CDR3 has 14 residues. CDR3 protein: CATSDPTGDRGYTF. CDR3 nucleotides: TGTGCCACCAGTGACCCGACAGGGGATAGAGGCTACACCTTC.

This clone showed up just once. The genes are TRBV4-2 and TRBJ1-5; 8 nucleotides match TRBD1. Germline values: CDR1 LGHNA, CDR2 YNFKEQ. The CDR3 has 15 amino acids. V was clipped by 4 bases and J by 3 bases; unmatched bases: 5. CDR3 sequence: CASSPGQAINQPQHF. CDR3 DNA sequence: TGTGCCAGCAGCCCGGGACAGGCCATCAATCAGCCCCAGCATTTT.

The chain couples TRBV2 to TRBJ1-2; D is perhaps TRBD1 (5 bases). The CDR3 has 12 amino acids. V was shortened by 4 bases and J by 9 bases, with 12 bases between the two germline ends. Germline CDR1 and CDR2: SNHLY and FYNNEI. CDR3: CASSARDVSYTF. CDR3 DNA: TGTGCCAGCAGTGCGCGGGACGTGAGCTACACCTTC.

J is TRBJ1-4 and V is TRBV21-1; the table's D call TRBD1 went unverified against the DNA. TRBV21-1 is given as a pseudogene. CDR3 length equals 14 residues. This chain's CDR3 is CASSQGDINEKLFF. The CDR3, as DNA: TGTGCCAGCAGCCAAGGGGACATTAATGAAAAACTGTTTTTT.

This clone has just a few counts. The chain couples TRBV28 to TRBJ2-7; TRBD1 agrees at 9 bases. The CDR3 loop spans 14 amino acids. The V and J ends lost 3 bases and 6 bases, in that order; junction bases with no gene match: 6. The V gene's germline CDR1 is MDHEN and CDR2 SYDVKM. In DNA, the CDR3 is TGTGCCAGCAGTTTCCCCGGGACAGGGCGCGAGCAGTACTTC. Its translation: CASSFPGTGREQYF.

This chain links TRBV19 with TRBJ2-1; D remains unclear. The CDR3 contains 15 residues. The V end lost 3 bases, the J end lost 0 bases, and 9 bases lay between the germline ends. Germline loops: CDR1 LNHDA, CDR2 SQIVND (reference sequence). CDR3 nucleotide sequence: TGTGCCAGTAGTATTGGGTTGAGCTCCTACAATGAGCAGTTCTTC. Its protein is CASSIGLSSYNEQFF.

The chain joins TRBV6-6 to TRBJ2-2; D gene unclear. From germline, CDR1 is MNHNY and CDR2 SVGAGI (reference sequence). The CDR3 spans 12 residues. Trimming shortened V by 2 bases and J by 6 bases, and 4 bases separated the two germline ends. CDR3 amino acids: CASSYGAGELFF. The DNA for the CDR3 is TGTGCCAGCAGTTACGGGGCCGGGGAGCTGTTTTTT.